A selection of T cell receptor beta chains follows, all from one sample in a study of circulating and synovial CD4+ cells in juvenile arthritis. Sequencing was performed with immunoSEQ multiplex PCR; in TCRdb, only in-frame clones are kept and a portion is missing. The sample lists about 32,000 clones, nearly 95% occurring once. The sample consisted of CD4+ T cells from blood. The receptors here all came from a human donor with juvenile idiopathic arthritis. Both conserved end residues are part of each CDR3. D genes are given only for firm matches. Clone size is not always given. Where it is, it says once, few, many or a class for expanded clones.

d_gene | abundance | j_gene | v_gene | CDR3aa | CDR3nt
TRBD1 | NA | TRBJ1-6 | TRBV6-5 | CASTTGGVSPLHF | TGTGCCAGCACGACAGGGGGCGTTTCACCCCTCCACTTT
NA | once | TRBJ1-1 | TRBV5-4 | CASSLDPGGVAFF | TGTGCCAGCAGCTTGGATCCAGGAGGTGTGGCTTTCTTT
NA | NA | TRBJ1-5 | TRBV18 | CASSQQGREYQPQHF | TGTGCCAGCTCACAGCAGGGGCGGGAGTATCAGCCCCAGCATTTT
TRBD1 | NA | TRBJ2-7 | TRBV7-2 | CASSLVSPQGTDSYEQYF | TGTGCCAGCAGCTTAGTCTCCCCACAGGGGACAGACTCCTACGAGCAGTACTTC
TRBD1 | NA | TRBJ2-2 | TRBV6-5 | CASRGQGSGELFF | TGTGCCAGCAGGGGACAGGGTAGCGGGGAGCTGTTTTTT
NA | NA | TRBJ1-6 | TRBV27 | CASSLLQGSSYNSPLHF | TGTGCCAGCAGTTTATTGCAGGGGTCCTCCTATAATTCACCCCTCCACTTT
TRBD1 | NA | TRBJ1-4 | TRBV7-9 | CASSVTWPGGATNEKLFF | TGTGCCAGCAGCGTTACCTGGCCAGGGGGTGCAACTAATGAAAAACTGTTTTTT
TRBD2 | NA | TRBJ2-7 | TRBV28 | CASSTPGGAGEQYF | TGTGCCAGCAGTACCCCGGGGGGGGCCGGGGAGCAGTACTTC
TRBD2 | NA | TRBJ2-7 | TRBV11-2 | CASSLAGGPLEQYF | TGTGCCAGCAGCTTAGCGGGGGGGCCCCTCGAGCAGTACTTC
TRBD1 | NA | TRBJ1-2 | TRBV28 | CASRGQGYPYYGYTF | TGTGCCAGCAGGGGACAGGGCTACCCTTACTATGGCTACACCTTC
NA | NA | TRBJ2-5 | TRBV6-1 | CASSALQETQYF | TGTGCCAGCAGTGCCCTTCAAGAGACCCAGTACTTC
NA | NA | TRBJ1-5 | TRBV30 | CAWSVGVLSNQPQHF | TGTGCCTGGAGTGTAGGGGTACTTAGCAATCAGCCCCAGCATTTT
NA | NA | TRBJ2-1 | TRBV18 | CASSPGPRVAEQFF | TGTGCCAGCTCACCTGGACCGAGGGTCGCTGAGCAGTTCTTC
NA | NA | TRBJ2-7 | TRBV29-1 | CSVEGYRGGEQYF | TGCAGCGTTGAAGGGTACAGGGGAGGCGAGCAGTACTTC
NA | NA | TRBJ2-2 | TRBV5-4 | CASSQQFTGELFF | TGTGCCAGCAGTCAACAGTTCACCGGGGAGCTGTTTTTT
NA | once | TRBJ2-1 | TRBV19 | CASRARLTYNEQFF | TGTGCCAGTAGGGCCAGACTTACCTACAATGAGCAGTTCTTC
NA | NA | TRBJ2-1 | TRBV7-2 | CASSLSTTGNEQFF | TGTGCCAGCAGCCTTTCCACGACAGGCAATGAGCAGTTCTTC
TRBD2 | NA | TRBJ2-3 | TRBV25-1 | CASSDGAGVLRTQYF | TGTGCCAGCAGTGACGGGGCGGGAGTCCTACGGACGCAGTATTTT
NA | NA | TRBJ1-4 | TRBV12-5 | CASGLYFHPTNEKLFF | TGTGCTAGTGGTTTATACTTCCACCCAACTAATGAAAAACTGTTTTTT
NA | NA | TRBJ1-2 | TRBV28 | CASSLKQGGYTF | TGTGCCAGCAGTTTAAAGCAGGGTGGCTACACCTTC
TRBD1 | NA | TRBJ2-1 | TRBV7-3 | CASSFDRASYNEQFF | TGTGCCAGCAGCTTTGACAGGGCCTCCTACAATGAGCAGTTCTTC
NA | once | TRBJ1-4 | TRBV25-1 | CASSELLGSANEKLFF | TGTGCCAGCAGTGAATTATTGGGCTCGGCTAATGAAAAACTGTTTTTT
NA | NA | TRBJ2-5 | TRBV6-6 | CASSYPTLYQETQYF | TGTGCCAGCAGTTACCCAACTCTGTACCAAGAGACCCAGTACTTC
TRBD1 | NA | TRBJ1-5 | TRBV2 | CASSLGQASGQPQHF | TGTGCCAGCAGCCTAGGACAGGCTTCAGGTCAGCCCCAGCATTTT
TRBD2 | NA | TRBJ2-1 | TRBV19 | CASRPSGGYSYNEQFF | TGTGCCAGTAGGCCTAGCGGGGGCTACTCCTACAATGAGCAGTTCTTC